This T cell receptor (beta chain) comes out of a study of OX40 agonist ivuxolimab in advanced cancers. Study-wide context: A partial response was reached by three patients: one with hepatocellular carcinoma and two with cutaneous melanoma. Study results and limitations: Averaged across samples, CD8+ T cells carried more expanded clones than CD4+ did.

The method was immunoSEQ multiplex PCR; TCRdb's version includes in-frame clones alone and lacks a portion of them. Here the sample spans about 19,000 clones, around four fifths being singletons. Germline values: CDR1 MNHEY, CDR2 SMNVEV (reference sequence). The CDR3 covers 11 residues. The table lists this clone with a count of one. Antigen specificity is unknown. A history of autoimmune disease or systemic immunosuppression excluded patients. The sample consisted of CD4+ or CD8+ T cells sorted from blood, taken in a trial of the OX40 agonist ivuxolimab. This chain joins TRBV27 and TRBJ2-5; D is uncertain. The DNA end favors TRBJ2-7, so the J call may be wrong. The origin of this receptor is an adult with an advanced solid tumor such as melanoma, head and neck, liver or kidney cancer. The CDR3 sequence is CASSSGYEQYF. The CDR3 bases are TGTGCCAGCAGTTCTGGGTACGAGCAGTACTTC.